These T cell receptor beta chains were read from a single sample in a study of CD8+CD57+ T cells in acquired aplastic anemia. TCRdb analysed the reads with MiXCR anew, one entry per CDR3 protein. The repertoire holds approximately 300,000 distinct CDR3 sequences, approximately 60% seen once, with 1.3% in the top ten. Specimen: sorted CD4+, CD8+, or CD8+CD57+ T cells (not recorded which) from PBMCs. Receptors originate from a human donor with aplastic anemia. CDR3s include the opening cysteine and the closing phenylalanine or tryptophan. A D gene is named only where the DNA matches it firmly. Some rows have no size entry. The others give once, few or many, or a class for an expanded clone.

V gene	D gene	clone size	J gene	CDR3 DNA	CDR3 protein
TRBV6-5	TRBD1	.	TRBJ1-1	TGTGCCAGCAGTTACTCCGACCAACAGGGGACGCAGTACACTGAAGCTTTCTTT	CASSYSDQQGTQYTEAFF
TRBV3-1	.	many	TRBJ1-3	TGTGCCAGCAGCCCCGTGGTTACCGGAAACACCATATATTTT	CASSPVVTGNTIYF
TRBV9	TRBD2	.	TRBJ2-7	TGTGCCAGCAGCGCCGGACTAGACTACGAGCAGTACTTC	CASSAGLDYEQYF
TRBV5-1	.	.	TRBJ1-3	TGCGCCAGCAGCTTGGACGGGACCCCTGGAAACACCATATATTTT	CASSLDGTPGNTIYF
TRBV12-3/TRBV12-4	.	.	TRBJ2-3	TGTGCCAGCAGTTCCGCCAGATACACAGATACGCAGTATTTT	CASSSARYTDTQYF
TRBV7-2	TRBD1	.	TRBJ2-5	TGTGCCAGCAGCTTAACAGACAGGGGACCCCAAGAGACCCAGTACTTC	CASSLTDRGPQETQYF
TRBV2	TRBD1	.	TRBJ2-7	TGTGCAGGGGGGCAGGGGGCGAAAGAGCAGTACTTC	CAGGQGAKEQYF
TRBV7-9	TRBD1	.	TRBJ1-2	TGTGCCAGCAGCTCAAACAGGGGGCGGGGCTATGGCCACACCTTC	CASSSNRGRGYGHTF
TRBV29-1	.	.	TRBJ1-2	TGCAGCGTTGAAGATCCGGGGATCGGGTTGGGCTACACCTTC	CSVEDPGIGLGYTF
TRBV7-3	.	few	TRBJ2-1	TGTGCCAGCAGCCCACAGCCTGAGTTCGAGCAGTTCTTC	CASSPQPEFEQFF
TRBV20-1	TRBD1	.	TRBJ1-1	TGCAGTGCTAGAGATGCTAGCGGGACAGGATACACTGAAGCTTTCTTT	CSARDASGTGYTEAFF
TRBV5-6	TRBD1	once	TRBJ1-1	TGTGCCAGCAGCTTGTACGCCGGGACAGCCCCGAACACTGAAGCTTTCTTT	CASSLYAGTAPNTEAFF
TRBV5-8	.	few	TRBJ1-2	TGTGCCAGCGCTCGTCATAGGCCAGGGGACACCTTC	CASARHRPGDTF
TRBV29-1	.	.	TRBJ2-7	TGCAGCGTCTCCCCGGGGGCGGGTTTTGGCGAGCAGTACTTC	CSVSPGAGFGEQYF
TRBV7-8	TRBD2	.	TRBJ2-2	TGTGCCAGCAGCTTAGGGACTAGCGGGGGGATTGGCACCGGGGAGCTGTTTTTT	CASSLGTSGGIGTGELFF
TRBV20-1	.	.	TRBJ1-6	TGCAGTGCTAGAGATCGTACCATATCACCCCTCCACTTT	CSARDRTISPLHF
TRBV20-1	.	.	TRBJ2-1	TGCAGTGCTATGGCTAACTCCTACAATGAGCAGTTCTTC	CSAMANSYNEQFF
TRBV11-1	.	.	TRBJ2-5	TGTGCCAGCAGATCCGAAGAGACCCAGTACTTC	CASRSEETQYF
TRBV20-1	.	.	TRBJ2-3	TGCAGTGCTAGACCGGTATGGGATACGCAGTATTTT	CSARPVWDTQYF
TRBV7-9	.	.	TRBJ1-1	TGTGCCAGCAGAAAAGGTCCCGGGACTGGAGCTTTCTTT	CASRKGPGTGAFF
TRBV7-9	.	many	TRBJ1-4	TGTGCCAGCAGCTTCCGTGCAACTAATGAAAAACTGTTTTTT	CASSFRATNEKLFF
TRBV4-1	.	.	TRBJ2-7	TGCGCCAGCAGCCTTGAGAACAGGAACGAGCAGTACTTC	CASSLENRNEQYF
TRBV4-2	TRBD2	.	TRBJ2-1	TGTGCCAGCAGCCAAGTGGCTAGCGGGCAAACCTACAATGAGCAGTTCTTC	CASSQVASGQTYNEQFF
TRBV15	.	.	TRBJ2-1	TGTGCCACCACCAAGAGGGGGGGGACAGGATACAATGAGCAGTTCTTC	CATTKRGGTGYNEQFF
TRBV24-1	.	.	TRBJ1-1	TGTGCCACCAGTGACCTAACTAAGGCGGACACTGAAGCTTTCTTT	CATSDLTKADTEAFF
TRBV3-1	.	many	TRBJ1-6	TGTGCCAGCAGGGACATAGGCTCACCCCTCCACTTT	CASRDIGSPLHF
TRBV7-3	.	.	TRBJ2-6	TGTGCCAGCAGCTCCAATGGGCCAGCCAGCTCTGGGGCCAACGTCCTGACTTTC	CASSSNGPASSGANVLTF
TRBV5-8	.	once	TRBJ2-1	TGTGCCAGCAGCCAAGAAGTCGTCCAGATCTACGAGCAGTTCTTC	CASSQEVVQIYEQFF